Below are 28 T cell receptor beta chains sequenced from a single sample in a study of shared clonotypes between healthy human individuals. Using immunoSEQ multiplex PCR, the repertoire was profiled, and TCRdb retains in-frame clones only, with some absent. The sample has some 470,000 clones, approximately 80% seen once. The sample was PBMCs. These receptors were taken from a woman in her 40s in good health. Some clones in this sample may be carry-over from other donors' samples.

This clone was counted many times. At the DNA level, this CDR3 is encoded by other sequences in the same sample as well. V and J are TRBV30 and TRBJ2-5; no reliable D call. Trimming left V 2 bases short and J 3 bases short, with 7 bases between. Germline-derived CDR1 and CDR2 are GTSNPN and SVGIG (reference sequence). The CDR3 contains 12 residues. CDR3 bases: TGTGCCTGGAGTCAAATCAAAGAGACCCAGTACTTC. It translates to CAWSQIKETQYF.

The J gene is TRBJ1-1, the V gene TRBV30; D may be TRBD1 (6 bases). CDR1 and CDR2 (germline): GTSNPN, SVGIG (reference sequence). The V gene lost 3 bases and the J gene lost 5 bases, with 10 bases spanning the gap. The CDR3 extends over 12 amino acids. Here the CDR3 reads CAWSGQLTEAFF. The DNA of the CDR3 is TGTGCCTGGAGCGGACAGCTGACTGAAGCTTTCTTT.

The chain links TRBV5-1 to TRBJ2-1, with D maybe TRBD2 (5 bases). CDR1 is SGHRS and CDR2 is YFSETQ in the germline V gene. Trimming removed 1 base at V and 9 bases at J, with 11 bases between. The CDR3 has 13 residues. The CDR3 here is CASSLSWAGEQFF. Written as DNA, the CDR3 is TGCGCCAGCAGCTTGAGCTGGGCGGGTGAGCAGTTCTTC. Based on the CDR3 plus reference TRBV5-1 and TRBJ2-1, the full variable domain is KAGVTQTPRYLIKTRGQQVTLSCSPISGHRSVSWYQQTPGQGLQFLFEYFSETQRNKGNFPGRFSGRQFSNSRSEMNVSTLELGDSALYLCASSLSWAGEQFFGPGTRLTVL.

The chain employs TRBV5-1 and TRBJ2-2; 7 bases map to TRBD1. V was pared by 4 bases and J by 2 bases, with 8 bases of the junction left unmatched. The CDR3 spans 16 residues. Germline V gene sequence: CDR1 SGHRS, CDR2 YFSETQ. The CDR3 DNA sequence: TGCGCCAGCAGCGCGAGACAGGGATTTAACACCGGGGAGCTGTTTTTT. Encoded protein: CASSARQGFNTGELFF.

This clone was detected only a few times. The CDR3 coding sequence is TGTGCCAGCAGTACAGGGAGCCAGCCCCAGCATTTT. Encoded protein: CASSTGSQPQHF. The J gene is TRBJ1-5, the V gene TRBV28; possible D gene TRBD1, 6 bases. V gave up 5 bases and J gave up 7 bases, with 9 bases separating them. CDR3 length: 12 amino acids. Germline CDR1 and CDR2: MDHEN and SYDVKM.

V usage is TRBV7-8 and J usage is TRBJ1-1, with TRBD1 identical over 7 bases. The junction had 9 bases not matched to a gene; V was cut back by 7 bases and J by 1 base. CDR3 size: 15 residues. Germline loops: CDR1 SGHVS, CDR2 FQNEAQ. As DNA, the CDR3 is TGTGCCAGCATCGGACCCCGGGACAGGAACACTGAAGCTTTCTTT. Protein: CASIGPRDRNTEAFF. Full variable domain (remainder filled in from reference TRBV7-8 and TRBJ1-1): GAGVSQSPRYKVAKRGQDVALRCDPISGHVSLFWYQQALGQGPEFLTYFQNEAQLDKSGLPSDRFFAERPEGSVSTLKIQRTQQEDSAVYLCASIGPRDRNTEAFFGQGTRLTVV.

V is TRBV28 and J is TRBJ2-1; 14 bases line up with TRBD2. CDR1 MDHEN and CDR2 SYDVKM come from the germline V gene. There are 16 residues in the CDR3. Trimming at V came to 2 bases and at J to 6 bases, leaving 3 bases not matched to a gene. DNA of the CDR3: TGTGCCAGCAGTTTAGGGGGACTAGCGGGAGTCAATGAGCAGTTCTTC. Residues: CASSLGGLAGVNEQFF.

This clone was found once. Possible read error: a much larger clone is one base away. The chain uses TRBV28 and TRBJ1-2; the D is unclear. The V end was cut by 5 bases, the J end by 4 bases, with 14 bases between. Germline CDR1 and CDR2: MDHEN and SYDVKM. CDR3 length: 14 amino acids. This CDR3 is CASSPPGRSYGYTF. In nucleotides, the CDR3 is TGTGCCAGCAGTCCGCCCGGGAGATCCTATGGCTACACCTTC.

V and J are TRBV29-1 and TRBJ1-2, with D possibly matching TRBD1 (6 bases). CDR3 length: 15 residues. Germline V gene lookup returns CDR1 SQVTM and CDR2 ANQGSEA. The V and J ends lost 4 bases and 8 bases respectively, with 23 bases between them. CDR3 sequence reads: CSVGGQGISMEGYTF. The CDR3 region has the DNA TGCAGCGTTGGGGGGCAGGGAATCTCTATGGAAGGCTACACCTTC. Together with reference TRBV29-1 and TRBJ1-2, the CDR3 gives the full variable domain: SAVISQKPSRDICQRGTSLTIQCQVDSQVTMMFWYRQQPGQSLTLIATANQGSEATYESGFVIDKFPISRPNLTFSTLTVSNMSPEDSSIYLCSVGGQGISMEGYTFGSGTRLTVV.

V usage is TRBV7-9 and J usage is TRBJ2-2, with unresolved D. Trimming pared 4 bases from V and 4 bases from J, leaving 4 bases between. Germline V lookup: CDR1 SEHNR, CDR2 FQNEAQ (reference sequence). This CDR3 is 12 amino acids long. CDR3 sequence: CASSSFTGELFF. The CDR3 nucleotides are TGTGCCAGCAGCTCCTTCACCGGGGAGCTGTTTTTT.

The V call is TRBV6-6, the J call TRBJ2-4; weak D call: TRBD1 (6 bases). V shed 6 bases and J shed 1 base, with 16 bases lying between them. Germline CDR1 and CDR2: MNHNY and SVGAGI (reference sequence). This CDR3 comprises 16 residues. CDR3 DNA: TGTGCCAGCAGCACCCAGACAGGATTCGCCAAAAACATTCAGTACTTC. Its protein is CASSTQTGFAKNIQYF.

In regard to this clone: A far bigger clonotype differs at one base, so this is likely a read error. J is TRBJ1-3 and V is TRBV4-2; possibly TRBD1 for D (5 bases). There are 15 residues in the CDR3. Germline V gene data show CDR1 as LGHNA and CDR2 as YNFKEQ. V was shortened by 3 bases and J by 6 bases, with 15 bases between the two germline ends. DNA of the CDR3: TGTGCCAGCAGCCAGTCCCTCGGGGGAGCAAACACCATATATTTT. Translation: CASSQSLGGANTIYF.

The CDR3 DNA follows: TGCGCCAGCAGCATCCAGACTAGCGGGCCCTACAATGAGCAGTTCTTC. It encodes CASSIQTSGPYNEQFF. The V gene is TRBV5-1, the J gene TRBJ2-1, with 10 bases identical to TRBD2. The V segment lost 4 bases and the J segment 2 bases; nucleotides outside the gene matches: 6. The CDR3 spans 16 residues. Germline V lookup: CDR1 SGHRS, CDR2 YFSETQ.

This chain links TRBV5-1 with TRBJ2-7; D may be TRBD1 (6 bases). CDR3 length: 14 residues. With 0 bases removed from V and 3 bases from J, the gap between germline ends came to 10 bases. Looked up from germline, CDR1 is SGHRS and CDR2 is YFSETQ. CDR3 sequence (DNA): TGCGCCAGCAGCTTGGAGGCGACAGGCTACGAGCAGTACTTC. Translated, it gives CASSLEATGYEQYF.

This clone was found a few times. The CDR3: CASIKNGRTEAFF. The CDR3 nucleotides are TGTGCCAGCATTAAAAATGGGCGGACTGAAGCTTTCTTT. The J gene is TRBJ1-1, the V gene TRBV27; unclear D gene. CDR3 length: 13 amino acids. V lost 7 bases and J lost 5, with 14 bases in between. Germline V gene data show CDR1 as MNHEY and CDR2 as SMNVEV (reference sequence).

This chain connects TRBV4-1 to TRBJ2-7; TRBD2 matches 8 bases. CDR1 is MGHRA, CDR2 YSYEKL, per germline. The CDR3 runs 14 residues. V lost 4 bases, J lost 7 bases, and 9 bases stayed unmatched. The CDR3 region is CASSPGGGLGEQYF. For the CDR3, the DNA is TGCGCCAGCAGCCCTGGCGGGGGGTTGGGTGAGCAGTACTTC.

The V call is TRBV19, the J call TRBJ2-7; possibly TRBD2 for D (6 bases). The V end lost 5 bases, the J end lost 0 bases, and 11 bases lay between the germline ends. Germline-derived CDR1 and CDR2 are LNHDA and SQIVND (reference sequence). This CDR3 has 14 amino acids. The chain's CDR3 is CASSAGGISYEQYF. CDR3 nucleotides: TGTGCCAGTAGTGCTGGGGGGATCTCCTACGAGCAGTACTTC.

The rearrangement uses TRBV7-6 and TRBJ1-3; D not certain. V dropped 3 bases and J dropped 0 bases, with 9 bases sitting between them. The CDR3 is made up of 15 amino acids. Germline V lookup: CDR1 SGHVS, CDR2 FNYEAQ. CDR3 in DNA: TGTGCCAGCAGCTTGGCCGCCGGCTCTGGAAACACCATATATTTT. It encodes CASSLAAGSGNTIYF.

The V call is TRBV6-5, the J call TRBJ1-5; no clear D. Trimming took off 7 bases at V and 0 bases at J, with 13 bases between the two ends. Germline CDR1 MNHEY, CDR2 SVGAGI. CDR3 length equals 15 residues. CDR3 amino acids: CASILQDHSNQPQHF. The CDR3 region has the DNA TGTGCCAGCATCCTCCAGGATCATAGCAATCAGCCCCAGCATTTT.

The chain joins TRBV7-2 to TRBJ1-5, with a tentative D call TRBD1 (5 bases). V lost 1 base to trimming and J lost 4 bases, with 11 bases between them. From germline, CDR1 is SGHTA and CDR2 FQGNSA. The CDR3 loop spans 15 amino acids. In DNA form, the CDR3 reads TGTGCCAGCAGCTTAGGAAGGGCAGGGAATCAGCCCCAGCATTTT. It translates to CASSLGRAGNQPQHF.

V usage is TRBV6-4 and J usage is TRBJ2-3; weak D call: TRBD2 (5 bases). This CDR3 is 14 amino acids long. Trimming cost V 0 bases and J 5 bases, with 9 bases left between them. CDR1 is MRHNA and CDR2 is SNTAGT in the germline V gene. This CDR3 is CASSDSGEGDTQYF. The CDR3 DNA sequence: TGTGCCAGCAGTGACTCGGGTGAGGGAGATACGCAGTATTTT.

The chain uses TRBV7-2 and TRBJ2-2; the D gene is possibly TRBD2 (6 bases). Germline CDR1 SGHTA, CDR2 FQGNSA. V lost 7 bases, J lost 7 bases, and 19 bases lay in between. This CDR3 contains 15 residues. The CDR3 region is CASTKDTGEVGELFF. The CDR3 coding sequence is TGTGCCAGCACCAAAGACACGGGAGAGGTCGGGGAGCTGTTTTTT.

The chain carries TRBV18 and TRBJ1-1, with 7 bases identical to TRBD1. The V gene's germline CDR1 is KGHSH and CDR2 LQKENI. The CDR3 is 13 amino acids. V lost 3 bases and J lost 4; bases outside the gene matches: 2. This CDR3 is CASSPDRVTEAFF. The DNA for the CDR3 is TGTGCCAGCTCACCCGACAGGGTCACTGAAGCTTTCTTT.

Turning to this clone: The germline gene is not matched at one end of the junction; a read error may be the cause. The chain uses TRBV6-1 and TRBJ2-7; 8 positions agree with TRBD1. The CDR3 loop spans 14 amino acids. Per germline, CDR1 MNHNS and CDR2 SASEGT. CDR3 region: CASSSQPGGDRGVF. The CDR3, as DNA: TGTGCCAGCAGTTCCCAACCAGGGGGAGACAGGGGCGTCTTC.

The CDR3 is CANSAWGKGGTDTQYF. CDR3 DNA: TGTGCCAACTCAGCGTGGGGGAAGGGGGGCACAGATACGCAGTATTTT. The chain carries TRBV7-2 and TRBJ2-3, with D possibly matching TRBD1 (6 bases). Looked up from germline, CDR1 is SGHTA and CDR2 is FQGNSA. This CDR3 contains 16 residues. Trimming pared 10 bases from V and 1 base from J, leaving 21 bases between.

V is TRBV7-2 and J is TRBJ2-2; D remains unclear. V was pared by 7 bases and J by 2 bases, with 2 bases between. CDR3 length: 11 amino acids. The germline V gene encodes CDR1 SGHTA and CDR2 FQGNSA. The CDR3 loop is CASTNTGELFF. CDR3 coding DNA: TGTGCCAGCACAAACACCGGGGAGCTGTTTTTT.

This clone was recorded at least ten times. The V gene is TRBV6-4, the J gene TRBJ2-1; D not certain. Germline V CDR1 and CDR2: MRHNA, SNTAGT. The CDR3 totals 13 residues. V lost 2 bases, J lost 7 bases, and 9 bases lay in between. The CDR3 DNA reads TGTGCCAGCAGTGACACACCAGAGAATGAGCAGTTCTTC. This sequence encodes CASSDTPENEQFF.

This clone was counted between two and nine times. This rearrangement joins TRBV28 to TRBJ2-7; 15 nucleotides line up with TRBD2. The CDR3 sequence is 18 residues long. Losses at the gene ends were 5 bases for V and 0 bases for J; bases not matched to a gene: 8. Per germline, CDR1 MDHEN and CDR2 SYDVKM. CDR3 in amino acids: CASSTTGLAGGNSYEQYF. CDR3 nucleotides: TGTGCCAGCAGTACTACCGGACTAGCGGGAGGGAACTCCTACGAGCAGTACTTC. Full variable domain (missing parts from reference TRBV28 and TRBJ2-7): DVKVTQSSRYLVKRTGEKVFLECVQDMDHENMFWYRQDPGLGLRLIYFSYDVKMKEKGDIPEGYSVSREKKERFSLILESASTNQTSMYLCASSTTGLAGGNSYEQYFGPGTRLTVT.